This note documents a single TCR beta chain sequence. This sample was taken from a study of blood T cell repertoires in COVID-19. The overall study: Recovered Cohort 3 donors showed two negative PCRs, clearance, or symptom resolution. Researchers got acute and convalescent COVID-19 samples from the United States, Italy and Spain. In each case, the material was cDNA or gDNA derived from T cells, B-cell-depleted T cells, or PBMCs.

Method: immunoSEQ multiplex PCR; TCRdb's copy keeps in-frame clones and lacks some. The sample includes under 150,000 clones, 84% seen only once; the top ten take roughly 3.9%. Participants reported their clinical history, and cohort assignment relied on those reports. The CDR3 consists of 18 residues. The V end was cut by 0 bases, the J end by 1 base, with 16 bases between. Germline V gene lookup returns CDR1 SGHDT and CDR2 YYEEEE. Input material: PBMCs or T cells enriched from blood (not recorded which). The rearrangement uses TRBV5-6 and TRBJ2-2, with D perhaps matching TRBD2 (6 bases). This clonotype was sampled from a man in his fifties in a cohort exposed to, infected with or recovered from COVID-19 (not recorded which). The CDR3 loop is CASSLERRGKGNTGELFF. DNA of the CDR3: TGTGCCAGCAGCTTGGAGAGGAGGGGCAAGGGGAACACCGGGGAGCTGTTTTTT. Using reference TRBV5-6 and TRBJ2-2 for the parts outside the CDR3, the full variable domain is DAGVTQSPTHLIKTRGQQVTLRCSPKSGHDTVSWYQQALGQGPQFIFQYYEEEERQRGNFPDRFSGHQFPNYSSELNVNALLLGDSALYLCASSLERRGKGNTGELFFGEGSRLTVL.